These 20 T cell receptor beta chains were all obtained from the same sample, sequenced in a study of cytomegalovirus exposure and HLA in healthy donors. Sequencing was performed with immunoSEQ multiplex PCR; in TCRdb, only in-frame clones are kept and a portion is missing. The sample yields tens of thousands of clones, approximately 93% seen once. The sample comprised PBMCs. These receptor sequences come from a woman aged 25 to 45 in good health and CMV-seropositive.

The count of this clone is one. The V call is TRBV19, the J call TRBJ2-1; maybe TRBD2 (6 bases). The germline gives CDR1 LNHDA, CDR2 SQIVND (reference sequence). V was clipped by 4 bases and J by 5 bases, with 15 bases between them. This CDR3 region has 15 residues. The CDR3: CASSRAGTGNNEQFF. The CDR3 DNA reads TGTGCCAGTAGTAGAGCCGGGACTGGGAACAATGAGCAGTTCTTC. The variable domain in full, completed from reference TRBV19 and TRBJ2-1, reads DGGITQSPKYLFRKEGQNVTLSCEQNLNHDAMYWYRQDPGQGLRLIYYSQIVNDFQKGDIAEGYSVSREKKESFPLTVTSAQKNPTAFYLCASSRAGTGNNEQFFGPGTRLTVL.

The chain joins TRBV7-2 to TRBJ2-1; the D gene is possibly TRBD2 (5 bases). CDR1 and CDR2 (germline): SGHTA, FQGNSA. V dropped 4 bases and J dropped 6 bases, with 16 bases sitting between them. The CDR3 contains 15 residues. The DNA of the CDR3 is TGTGCCAGCAGCTCGAAGAGGGTGCAGCTCAATGAGCAGTTCTTC. Amino acid sequence: CASSSKRVQLNEQFF.

CDR3 region: CASSIVGVDSSPYEQYF. DNA of the CDR3: TGTGCCAGTAGTATTGTCGGGGTGGACAGCAGTCCCTACGAGCAGTACTTC. The chain has TRBV19 and TRBJ2-7; a weak D match, TRBD1 (6 bases). Deletions cut 3 bases from V and 2 bases from J, with 20 bases between. The CDR3 is 17 residues long. In germline, CDR1 is LNHDA, CDR2 SQIVND (reference sequence).

This chain links TRBV7-9 with TRBJ2-3, with TRBD1 as a possible D gene (5 bases). Trimming took off 1 base at V and 4 bases at J, with 6 bases between the two ends. CDR1 and CDR2 (germline): SEHNR, FQNEAQ (reference sequence). This CDR3 has 13 residues. The DNA of the CDR3 is TGTGCCAGCAGCTTAGTGGGGCCAGATACGCAGTATTTT. It codes for CASSLVGPDTQYF. The variable domain in full, completed from reference TRBV7-9 and TRBJ2-3, reads DTGVSQNPRHKITKRGQNVTFRCDPISEHNRLYWYRQTLGQGPEFLTYFQNEAQLEKSRLLSDRFSAERPKGSFSTLEIQRTEQGDSAMYLCASSLVGPDTQYFGPGTRLTVL.

The chain couples TRBV5-6 to TRBJ1-5; D is unclear. From germline, CDR1 is SGHDT and CDR2 YYEEEE. The length of the CDR3 is 16 residues. Trimming removed 1 base from V and 2 bases from J, with 13 bases in between. CDR3 nucleotides: TGTGCCAGCAGCTTGCTTGGAGAGTCGGGCAATCAGCCCCAGCATTTT. The encoded protein is CASSLLGESGNQPQHF.

The CDR3 DNA is TGTGCCAGCAGCAGCGCGACAGTTAATGAGCAGTTCTTC. Protein: CASSSATVNEQFF. V gene TRBV5-8 combines with J gene TRBJ2-1, with D possibly being TRBD1 (5 bases). In germline, CDR1 is SGHTS, CDR2 YDEGEE. This CDR3 spans 13 amino acids. Trimming cost V 4 bases and J 7 bases, with 12 bases left between them.

This clone came up once. J is TRBJ2-5 and V is TRBV5-1, with D perhaps matching TRBD2 (5 bases). The CDR3 consists of 15 residues. Germline values: CDR1 SGHRS, CDR2 YFSETQ. Trimming shortened V by 0 bases and J by 2 bases, and 11 bases separated the two germline ends. The CDR3 bases are TGCGCCAGCAGCTTGGTGCCGGGAAGGCAAGAGACCCAGTACTTC. Translation gives CASSLVPGRQETQYF.

V gene TRBV28 combines with J gene TRBJ2-7, with 13 bases identical to TRBD2. V dropped 5 bases and J dropped 4; count of bases not matched to a gene: 17. The CDR3 has 19 amino acids. Per germline, CDR1 MDHEN and CDR2 SYDVKM. This CDR3 reads CASSPRIGTSGNVMYEQYF. CDR3 in DNA: TGTGCCAGCAGTCCGCGCATCGGGACTAGCGGGAACGTAATGTACGAGCAGTACTTC.

V is TRBV29-1 and J is TRBJ1-1; TRBD1 aligns across 7 bases. V gave up 3 bases and J gave up 4 bases; unmatched junction bases: 8. The CDR3 covers 14 residues. CDR1 and CDR2 (germline): SQVTM, ANQGSEA. The CDR3 sequence is CSVDRVQGSTEAFF. The CDR3 DNA follows: TGCAGCGTTGATCGGGTACAGGGGTCCACTGAAGCTTTCTTT.

In this sample, this clone turned up a few times. The J gene is TRBJ2-7, the V gene TRBV5-1; D is undetermined. The CDR3 contains 11 residues. CDR1 and CDR2 from the germline V gene are SGHRS and YFSETQ. Trimming cost V 3 bases and J 3 bases, with 4 bases left between them. This CDR3 reads CASSSSYEQYF. The CDR3 region has the DNA TGCGCCAGCAGCTCCAGCTACGAGCAGTACTTC.

This sequence joins TRBV5-1 and TRBJ1-3, with D unresolved. This CDR3 spans 15 amino acids. Trimming shortened V by 0 bases and J by 2 bases, and 9 bases separated the two germline ends. CDR1 and CDR2 from the germline V gene are SGHRS and YFSETQ. The CDR3 DNA follows: TGCGCCAGCAGCTTGGGGGCAGCTACTGGAAACACCATATATTTT. Its protein is CASSLGAATGNTIYF. Full variable domain (remainder filled in from reference TRBV5-1 and TRBJ1-3): KAGVTQTPRYLIKTRGQQVTLSCSPISGHRSVSWYQQTPGQGLQFLFEYFSETQRNKGNFPGRFSGRQFSNSRSEMNVSTLELGDSALYLCASSLGAATGNTIYFGEGSWLTVV.

As for this clone: A read error may produce the germline difference seen at one junction end. The CDR3 protein is CASRLAGGKSYEQYF. The CDR3 DNA is TGTGCCAGCAGGTTAGCGGGAGGAAAGTCCTACGAGCAGTACTTC. This rearrangement joins TRBV13 to TRBJ2-7; 10 bases agree with TRBD2. This CDR3 is 15 amino acids long. The V gene's germline CDR1 is PRHDT and CDR2 FYEKMQ (reference sequence).

The CDR3 bases are TGTGCCAGCAGTTTAAGAGGCTCAAACTATGGCTACACCTTC. It yields the protein CASSLRGSNYGYTF. This rearrangement joins TRBV27 to TRBJ1-2; D remains ambiguous. The CDR3 totals 14 residues. With 2 bases removed from V and 2 bases from J, the gap between germline ends came to 9 bases. Germline CDR1 and CDR2: MNHEY and SMNVEV (reference sequence).

The gene calls are TRBV2 and TRBJ1-3; D is uncertain. The CDR3 is 14 residues long. The germline CDR1 and CDR2 sequences are SNHLY and FYNNEI. Between the trimmed V and J ends, which lost 6 bases and 10 bases, there was a span of 19 bases. CDR3 protein: CASRGGSLEKTIYF. The CDR3 DNA follows: TGTGCCAGCAGGGGAGGGTCTCTGGAAAAGACCATATATTTT. Supplemented by reference TRBV2 and TRBJ1-3, the full variable domain reads EPEVTQTPSHQVTQMGQEVILRCVPISNHLYFYWYRQILGQKVEFLVSFYNNEISEKSEIFDDQFSVERPDGSNFTLKIRSTKLEDSAMYFCASRGGSLEKTIYFGEGSWLTVV.

V usage is TRBV15 and J usage is TRBJ2-3; D might be TRBD2 (6 bases). Trimming shortened V by 4 bases and J by 2 bases, and 13 bases separated the two germline ends. Germline CDR1 LNHNV, CDR2 YYDKDF (reference sequence). The CDR3 extends over 15 amino acids. CDR3 sequence reads: CATSKEWRDTDTQYF. The CDR3 DNA reads TGTGCCACCAGCAAAGAATGGCGGGACACAGATACGCAGTATTTT.

V and J are TRBV19 and TRBJ1-1; no definite D call. The CDR3 consists of 12 residues. In germline, CDR1 is LNHDA, CDR2 SQIVND (reference sequence). V was clipped by 7 bases and J by 7 bases, with 13 bases between them. The CDR3 loop reads CASNANQREAFF. In DNA form, the CDR3 reads TGTGCCAGTAATGCGAATCAGCGTGAAGCTTTCTTT.

V and J are TRBV11-2 and TRBJ2-1; TRBD2 aligns across 13 bases. Losses at the gene ends were 5 bases for V and 5 bases for J; bases not matched to a gene: 3. CDR1 is SGHAT, CDR2 FQNNGV, per germline. There are 15 residues in the CDR3. The CDR3 region is CASSQGTSGDNEQFF. The CDR3 DNA sequence: TGTGCCAGCAGCCAAGGGACTAGCGGGGACAATGAGCAGTTCTTC.

The chain employs TRBV14 and TRBJ2-7; 9 bases fit TRBD2. The germline V gene has CDR1 SGHDN and CDR2 FVKESK. Trimming cost V 0 bases and J 0 bases; bases outside gene matches: 12. The CDR3 covers 19 residues. The CDR3 protein is CASSQDPGNLGLASYEQYF. In DNA form, the CDR3 reads TGTGCCAGCAGCCAAGACCCGGGGAACCTGGGACTAGCCTCCTACGAGCAGTACTTC.

This sequence joins TRBV5-8 and TRBJ2-2; D possibly corresponds to TRBD1 (6 bases). Germline loops: CDR1 SGHTS, CDR2 YDEGEE. V dropped 1 base and J dropped 1 base, with 17 bases sitting between them. This CDR3 has 18 residues. The CDR3 reads CASSLMPGQRKNTGELFF. The CDR3 bases are TGTGCCAGCAGCTTGATGCCGGGACAAAGAAAGAACACCGGGGAGCTGTTTTTT.

J is TRBJ2-7 and V is TRBV4-3; tentatively, D is TRBD1 (6 bases). The germline gives CDR1 LGHNA, CDR2 YSLEER. The CDR3 contains 16 residues. Trimming stripped 4 bases from V and 2 bases from J, with 18 bases between. Here the CDR3 reads CASSLTRDTRAYEQYF. In DNA form, the CDR3 reads TGCGCCAGCAGCCTCACCCGGGACACCCGAGCCTACGAGCAGTACTTC.